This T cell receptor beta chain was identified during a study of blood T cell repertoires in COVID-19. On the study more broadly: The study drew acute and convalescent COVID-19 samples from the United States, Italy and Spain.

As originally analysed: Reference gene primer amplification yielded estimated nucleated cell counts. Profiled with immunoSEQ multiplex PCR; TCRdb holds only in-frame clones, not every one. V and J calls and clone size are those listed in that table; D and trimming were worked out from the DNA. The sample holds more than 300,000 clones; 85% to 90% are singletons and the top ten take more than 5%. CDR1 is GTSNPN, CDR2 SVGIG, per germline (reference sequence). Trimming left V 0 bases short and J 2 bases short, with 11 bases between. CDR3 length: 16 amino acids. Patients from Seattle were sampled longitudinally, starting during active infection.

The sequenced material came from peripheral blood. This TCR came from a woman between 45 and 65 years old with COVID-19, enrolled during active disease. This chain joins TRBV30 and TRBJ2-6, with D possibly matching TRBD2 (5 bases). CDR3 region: CAWSVGVRTGANVLTF. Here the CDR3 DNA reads TGTGCCTGGAGTGTCGGGGTTAGGACTGGGGCCAACGTCCTGACTTTC. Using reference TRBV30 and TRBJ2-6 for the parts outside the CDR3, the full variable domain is SQTIHQWPATLVQPVGSPLSLECTVEGTSNPNLYWYRQAAGRGLQLLFYSVGIGQISSEVPQNLSASRPQDRQFILSSKKLLLSDSGFYLCAWSVGVRTGANVLTFGAGSRLTVL.